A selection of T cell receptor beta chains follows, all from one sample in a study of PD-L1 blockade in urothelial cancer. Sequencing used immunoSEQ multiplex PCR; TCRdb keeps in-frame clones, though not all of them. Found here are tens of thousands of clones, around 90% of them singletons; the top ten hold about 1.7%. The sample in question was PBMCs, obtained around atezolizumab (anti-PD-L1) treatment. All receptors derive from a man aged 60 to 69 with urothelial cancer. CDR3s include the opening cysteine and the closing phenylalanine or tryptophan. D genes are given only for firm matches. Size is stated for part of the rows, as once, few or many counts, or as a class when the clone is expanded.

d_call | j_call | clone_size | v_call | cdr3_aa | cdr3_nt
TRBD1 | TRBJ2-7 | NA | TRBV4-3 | CASSQTGTAPSYEQYF | TGCGCCAGCAGCCAAACCGGGACAGCACCTTCCTACGAGCAGTACTTC
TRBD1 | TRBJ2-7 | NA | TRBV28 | CASSFPGGRYEQYF | TGTGCCAGCAGTTTTCCAGGGGGCAGGTACGAGCAGTACTTC
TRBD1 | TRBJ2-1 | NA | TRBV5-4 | CASSTTGQGLWNEQFF | TGTGCCAGCAGCACCACGGGACAGGGCCTGTGGAATGAGCAGTTCTTC
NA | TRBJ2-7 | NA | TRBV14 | CASSQQGIEQYF | TGTGCCAGCAGCCAGCAGGGGATCGAGCAGTACTTC
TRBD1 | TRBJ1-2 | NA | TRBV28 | CASTNTGGTVYNYGYTF | TGTGCCAGCACTAACACGGGGGGGACAGTATATAACTATGGCTACACCTTC
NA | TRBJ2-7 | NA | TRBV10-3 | CATSRGYEQYF | TGTGCCACTTCAAGGGGCTACGAGCAGTACTTC
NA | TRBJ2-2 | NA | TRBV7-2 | CASSLDGQPTRELFF | TGTGCCAGCAGCTTAGACGGACAGCCCACCCGGGAGCTGTTTTTT
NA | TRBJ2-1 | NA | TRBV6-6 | CASSYTDSKHNEQFF | TGTGCCAGCAGTTACACGGACAGCAAACACAATGAGCAGTTCTTC
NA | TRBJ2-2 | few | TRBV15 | CATSRDRSDMLFF | TGTGCCACCAGCAGAGATCGCTCCGACATGCTGTTTTTT
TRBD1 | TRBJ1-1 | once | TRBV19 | CASKRRQGINGEAFF | TGTGCCAGTAAGAGGAGACAGGGTATAAACGGAGAAGCTTTCTTT
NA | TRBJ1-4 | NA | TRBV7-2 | CASSSQGGGEKLFF | TGTGCCAGCAGCTCCCAGGGAGGGGGTGAAAAACTGTTTTTT
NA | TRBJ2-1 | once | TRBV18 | CASSPGQSSYNEQFF | TGTGCCAGCTCACCAGGGCAAAGCTCCTACAATGAGCAGTTCTTC
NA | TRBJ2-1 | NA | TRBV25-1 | CASSEYIRSADEQFF | TGTGCCAGCAGTGAATATATTCGGAGTGCCGATGAGCAGTTCTTC
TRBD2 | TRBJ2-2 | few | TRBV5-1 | CASSGRTSGSAGELFF | TGCGCCAGCAGCGGGAGGACTAGCGGGAGCGCCGGGGAGCTGTTTTTT
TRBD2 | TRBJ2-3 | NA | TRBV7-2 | CASRRRGGAPTDTQYF | TGTGCCAGCAGACGGCGGGGGGGCGCCCCCACAGATACGCAGTATTTT
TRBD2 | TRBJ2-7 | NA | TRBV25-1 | CASSPRSAGVYEQYF | TGTGCCAGCAGCCCACGATCAGCGGGAGTTTACGAGCAGTACTTC
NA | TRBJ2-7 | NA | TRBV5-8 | CASSVLTPGTYEQYF | TGTGCCAGCAGCGTTTTGACTCCAGGGACCTACGAGCAGTACTTC
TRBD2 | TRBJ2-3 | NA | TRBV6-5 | CASRLAGAGTDTQYF | TGTGCCAGCAGACTAGCGGGAGCGGGCACAGATACGCAGTATTTT
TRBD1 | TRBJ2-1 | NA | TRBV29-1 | CSVEEGTAAFYNEQFF | TGCAGCGTTGAAGAAGGGACAGCCGCTTTCTACAATGAGCAGTTCTTC
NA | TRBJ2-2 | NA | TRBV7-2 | CASSLRQGFLTGELFF | TGTGCCAGCAGCTTACGGCAGGGTTTCTTGACCGGGGAGCTGTTTTTT
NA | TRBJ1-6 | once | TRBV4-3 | CASSQDYEVRGKGSPLHF | TGCGCCAGCAGCCAAGATTATGAGGTTAGAGGGAAAGGGTCACCCCTCCACTTT
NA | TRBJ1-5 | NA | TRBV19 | CASSNRPRGYSNQPQHF | TGTGCCAGTAGCAATCGGCCCAGGGGATATAGCAATCAGCCCCAGCATTTT
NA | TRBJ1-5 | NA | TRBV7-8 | CASSSRTEHSNQPQHF | TGTGCCAGCAGCTCCAGGACAGAGCATAGCAATCAGCCCCAGCATTTT
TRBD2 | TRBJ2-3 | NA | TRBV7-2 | CASSRASGGSVDTQYF | TGTGCCAGCTCCCGGGCTAGCGGGGGTTCAGTGGATACGCAGTATTTT
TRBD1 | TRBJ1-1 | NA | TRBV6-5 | CASSQGAGTEAFF | TGTGCCAGCAGCCAGGGGGCAGGAACTGAAGCTTTCTTT
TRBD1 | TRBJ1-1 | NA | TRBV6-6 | CASRGTGTGRREAFF | TGTGCCAGCAGGGGAACCGGGACAGGGAGAAGGGAAGCTTTCTTT
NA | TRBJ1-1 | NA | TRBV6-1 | CASRTSGTGGTEAFF | TGTGCCAGCAGGACTTCCGGGACGGGGGGGACTGAAGCTTTCTTT
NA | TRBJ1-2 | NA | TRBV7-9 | CASSLGRGYGYTF | TGTGCCAGCAGCTTAGGCCGGGGATATGGCTACACCTTC
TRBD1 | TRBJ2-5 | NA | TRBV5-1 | CASSLGQGGETQYF | TGCGCCAGCAGCTTGGGACAGGGTGGAGAGACCCAGTACTTC
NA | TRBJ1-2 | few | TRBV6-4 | CASSPPSAPGREGYTF | TGTGCCAGCAGTCCGCCATCGGCCCCGGGGCGGGAGGGCTACACCTTC
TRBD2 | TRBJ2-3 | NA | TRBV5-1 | CASSYGQSALAGGSIHTDTQYF | TGCGCCAGCAGCTATGGTCAATCCGCACTAGCGGGGGGCTCCATCCACACAGATACGCAGTATTTT
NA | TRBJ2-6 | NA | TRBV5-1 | CASSPAGASGANVLTF | TGCGCCAGCAGCCCGGCCGGAGCCTCTGGGGCCAACGTCCTGACTTTC
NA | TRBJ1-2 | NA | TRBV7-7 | CASSLTRYYGYTF | TGTGCCAGCAGCTTAACCAGGTATTATGGCTACACCTTC
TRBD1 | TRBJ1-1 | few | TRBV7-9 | CASSTQTGDTEAFF | TGTGCCAGCAGCACTCAGACAGGGGATACTGAAGCTTTCTTT
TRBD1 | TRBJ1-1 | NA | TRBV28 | CASSLTVTRGTTRAEAFF | TGTGCCAGCAGTTTAACAGTTACCAGGGGGACAACTCGGGCTGAAGCTTTCTTT
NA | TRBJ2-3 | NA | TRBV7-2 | CASSPGERGTQYF | TGTGCCAGCAGCCCGGGGGAGAGAGGTACGCAGTATTTT
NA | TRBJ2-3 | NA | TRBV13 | CASSLGGRRTDTQYF | TGTGCCAGCAGCTTAGGGGGGCGCCGCACAGATACGCAGTATTTT
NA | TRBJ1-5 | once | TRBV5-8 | CASSPVLGDQPQHF | TGTGCCAGCAGCCCTGTTCTCGGGGATCAGCCCCAGCATTTT
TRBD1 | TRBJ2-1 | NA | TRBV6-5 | CASRKRTGDNEQFF | TGTGCCAGCAGGAAACGGACAGGGGACAATGAGCAGTTCTTC
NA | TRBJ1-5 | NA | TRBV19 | CASSIDVGFGQPQHF | TGTGCCAGTAGTATAGATGTGGGTTTCGGGCAGCCCCAGCATTTT
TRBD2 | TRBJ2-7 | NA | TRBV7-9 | CASSPTSGRSLEQYF | TGTGCCAGCAGCCCGACTAGCGGGAGGTCTCTCGAGCAGTACTTC
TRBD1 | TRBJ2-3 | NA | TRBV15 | CATSSKRGTGGDKQYF | TGTGCCACCAGCAGTAAGAGGGGGACAGGGGGCGACAAGCAGTATTTT
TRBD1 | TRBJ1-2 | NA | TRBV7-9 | CASSPLTGGIDYGYTF | TGTGCCAGCAGCCCCTTGACAGGGGGGATTGACTATGGCTACACCTTC
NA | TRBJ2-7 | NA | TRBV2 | CASSVGRGVGYF | TGTGCCAGCAGTGTCGGGCGCGGGGTAGGGTACTTC
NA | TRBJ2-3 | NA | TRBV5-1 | CASREDAGTQYF | TGCGCCAGCAGAGAAGATGCGGGTACGCAGTATTTT
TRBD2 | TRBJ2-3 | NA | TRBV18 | CASSPVPAGTDTQYF | TGTGCCAGCTCACCGGTCCCAGCGGGGACAGATACGCAGTATTTT
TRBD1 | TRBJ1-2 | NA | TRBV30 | CAWYEGTDYGYTF | TGTGCCTGGTACGAAGGGACAGACTATGGCTACACCTTC
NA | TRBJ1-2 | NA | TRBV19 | CASSIGEGNYGYTF | TGTGCCAGTAGTATAGGGGAGGGGAACTATGGCTACACCTTC
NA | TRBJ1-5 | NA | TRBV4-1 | CASSQESLNQPQHF | TGCGCCAGCAGCCAAGAGTCACTCAACCAGCCCCAGCATTTT
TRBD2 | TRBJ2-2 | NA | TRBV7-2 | CASSLEGLAGAASTGELFF | TGTGCCAGCAGCTTAGAGGGACTAGCGGGGGCCGCGAGCACCGGGGAGCTGTTTTTT
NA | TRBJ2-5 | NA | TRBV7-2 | CASSLETAAETQYF | TGTGCCAGCAGCTTAGAGACTGCGGCAGAGACCCAGTACTTC
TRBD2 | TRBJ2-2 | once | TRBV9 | CASSASGGSTGELFF | TGTGCCAGCAGCGCTAGCGGGGGGTCAACCGGGGAGCTGTTTTTT
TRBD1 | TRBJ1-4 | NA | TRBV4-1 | CASSQGQGNEKLFF | TGCGCCAGCAGCCAAGGACAGGGTAACGAAAAACTGTTTTTT